Detailed here is one TCR beta chain. As yet, its antigen is unknown. The data stem from a study of cytomegalovirus exposure and HLA in healthy donors. Study-wide results and caveats: The classifier reportedly diagnosed cytomegalovirus status with high sensitivity and specificity.

Using immunoSEQ multiplex PCR, the repertoire was profiled, and TCRdb retains in-frame clones only, with some absent. The data contain some 100,000 clones, around 85% of them singletons. The CDR3 contains 14 residues. Germline values: CDR1 SGHNT, CDR2 YYREEE (reference sequence). The V gene end was trimmed by 1 base and the J gene end by 5 bases; junction bases not matched to a gene: 2. The V and J genes are TRBV5-4 and TRBJ2-3; 9 nucleotides line up with TRBD1. The sequencing input was PBMCs. The origin of this receptor is a man younger than 35 in good health and CMV-seropositive. In nucleotides, the CDR3 is TGTGCCAGCAGCTTGAACAGGGGGCGAGATACGCAGTATTTT. Amino acids: CASSLNRGRDTQYF.